These T cell receptor beta chains were read from a single sample in a study of blood T cell repertoires in COVID-19. The method was immunoSEQ multiplex PCR; TCRdb's version includes in-frame clones alone and lacks a portion of them. The repertoire holds approximately 200,000 clones, with about nine tenths as singletons. The specimen was PBMCs or T cells enriched from blood (not recorded which). The receptors were sampled from a man aged 30-40 years in a cohort exposed to, infected with or recovered from COVID-19 (not recorded which). The CDR3 runs from the conserved cysteine through the conserved F or W. Fields, in order: clone size, D gene, J gene, V gene, CDR3 DNA, CDR3 protein. A D gene is named only where the DNA matches it firmly. Only some rows state a clone size, as once, few, many or a class for expanded clones.

.,.,TRBJ1-1,TRBV18,TGTGCCAGCTCACCACAGACAGGAAAGATGAACACTGAAGCTTTCTTT,CASSPQTGKMNTEAFF
few,TRBD1,TRBJ1-2,TRBV28,TGTGCCAGCAACCGGGACAGGGATTTCCATGGCTACACCTTC,CASNRDRDFHGYTF
.,.,TRBJ2-1,TRBV5-1,TGCGCCAGCAGCTTGGACGGGGGAGGGGGCAATGAGCAGTTCTTC,CASSLDGGGGNEQFF
.,.,TRBJ1-1,TRBV10-3,TGTGCCTCAACGTTGGGCAATGAAGCTTTCTTT,CASTLGNEAFF
.,.,TRBJ1-1,TRBV11-1,TGTGCCAGCAGCCCGCCCAGGGGCGTAGTCACTGAAGCTTTCTTT,CASSPPRGVVTEAFF
once,.,TRBJ1-1,TRBV28,TGTGCCAGCAGTATACTGACAGCGAACACTGAAGCTTTCTTT,CASSILTANTEAFF
.,.,TRBJ2-2,TRBV18,TGTGCCAGCTCACTACTCAGGACAGTACAACACGGGGAGCTGTTTTTT,CASSLLRTVQHGELFF
.,.,TRBJ1-1,TRBV7-3,TGTGCCAGCAGTCCTTCGGGGGGTCGGAACACTGAAGCTTTCTTT,CASSPSGGRNTEAFF
.,.,TRBJ1-5,TRBV12-3/TRBV12-4,TGTGCCAGCGGTTATAGTAATCAGCCCCAGCATTTT,CASGYSNQPQHF
.,TRBD2,TRBJ2-7,TRBV19,TGTGCCAGTAGTTCGTGGACTAGTTCCTACGAGCAGTACTTC,CASSSWTSSYEQYF
.,.,TRBJ1-1,TRBV2,TGTGCCAGCAGTGATCCGGGTTGGAACACTGAAGCTTTCTTT,CASSDPGWNTEAFF
.,TRBD1,TRBJ1-1,TRBV28,TGTGCCAGCAGGTACGGGACAGGCAATGCAGAAGCTTTCTTT,CASRYGTGNAEAFF
.,TRBD1,TRBJ2-1,TRBV28,TGTGCCAGCAGGCCGGGACAGGGGAGAGACTACAATGAGCAGTTCTTC,CASRPGQGRDYNEQFF
.,.,TRBJ2-3,TRBV6-2/TRBV6-3,TGTGCCAGCAGTTACGACAGGATAACCTCTAGCACAGATACGCAGTATTTT,CASSYDRITSSTDTQYF
.,.,TRBJ2-1,TRBV13,TGTGCCAGCAGCTTTATGATAGATGAGCAGTTCTTC,CASSFMIDEQFF
.,.,TRBJ1-4,TRBV28,TGTGCCAGCCGACGCCAGCAAGGGGCAGGGGAAAAACTGTTTTTT,CASRRQQGAGEKLFF
.,.,TRBJ1-4,TRBV7-4,TGTGCCAGCAGCCTGAGCCCCCTAATGGTCGGCGGGACCAAGGGTGAAAAACTGTTTTTT,CASSLSPLMVGGTKGEKLFF
.,.,TRBJ2-2,TRBV7-9,TGTGCCAGCAGCTTAGAGGAAGGGGCCGCGAACACCGGGGAGCTGTTTTTT,CASSLEEGAANTGELFF
.,.,TRBJ1-1,TRBV7-3,TGTGCCAGCAGCTTAAACGATGAGGGCCAAGCTTTCTTT,CASSLNDEGQAFF
few,.,TRBJ2-2,TRBV27,TGTGCCAGCAGTTTACCACAGACCGGGGAGCTGTTTTTT,CASSLPQTGELFF
.,.,TRBJ2-2,TRBV27,TGTGCCAGCATGGGCATTAGGGGGAACACCGGGGAGCTGTTTTTT,CASMGIRGNTGELFF
.,.,TRBJ2-3,TRBV7-2,TGTGCCAGCAGCTTAGATGATAAGCGGGCAATACGGGGAGATACGCAGTATTTT,CASSLDDKRAIRGDTQYF
.,TRBD2,TRBJ2-7,TRBV11-2,TGTGCCAGCAGCACCATAGCGGGAGGGCTGTACGAGCAGTACTTC,CASSTIAGGLYEQYF
.,TRBD1,TRBJ1-6,TRBV7-2,TGTGCCAGCAGCTTAGCGCTAGGACAGGGGTTCGATAATTCACCCCTCCACTTT,CASSLALGQGFDNSPLHF
.,.,TRBJ1-1,TRBV12-3/TRBV12-4,TGTGCCACCCAGGGCGCAGAAGCTTTCTTT,CATQGAEAFF
.,.,TRBJ2-3,TRBV3-1/TRBV3-2,TGTGCCAGCAGCCAAAGCGCTCCATCTAGCACAGATACGCAGTATTTT,CASSQSAPSSTDTQYF
.,.,TRBJ1-1,TRBV12-1,TGTGCCAGCAGCTTTGCGGGAGCTTTCGGTCGGAACACTGAAGCTTTCTTT,CASSFAGAFGRNTEAFF
.,TRBD1,TRBJ1-2,TRBV9,TGTGCCAGCAGCACCCGGACAGGGAAATCTCCAGAGTACACCTTC,CASSTRTGKSPEYTF
.,TRBD2,TRBJ2-2,TRBV29-1,TGCAGCGTGGCGCAGCGGGGGGCGACCGGGGAGCTGTTTTTT,CSVAQRGATGELFF
.,.,TRBJ1-1,TRBV10-3,TGTGCCACCGGGGGGAAGGACACTGAAGCTTTCTTT,CATGGKDTEAFF
.,TRBD2,TRBJ2-2,TRBV5-1,TGCGCCAGCGCTAGCGGCTTCGCGAACACCGGGGAGCTGTTTTTT,CASASGFANTGELFF
.,.,TRBJ1-2,TRBV7-9,TGTGCCAGCAGCTCCTGGACAGTCCCTATCGGTAGCTACACCTTC,CASSSWTVPIGSYTF
.,.,TRBJ2-2,TRBV7-6,TGTGCCAGCAGCTTAGCGACTAGTAGCACCGGGGAGCTGTTTTTT,CASSLATSSTGELFF
.,.,TRBJ2-2,TRBV14,TGTGCCAGCAGCCCGTATCGGACTGCGAACACCGGGGAGCTGTTTTTT,CASSPYRTANTGELFF
.,.,TRBJ1-5,TRBV12-3/TRBV12-4,TGTGCCAGCAGTTTAAGAGGTGACCAGCCCCAGCATTTT,CASSLRGDQPQHF
.,.,TRBJ1-1,TRBV5-6,TGTGCCAGCAGCTTTCCCTGGACAGTCATGAACACTGAAGCTTTCTTT,CASSFPWTVMNTEAFF
.,.,TRBJ1-4,TRBV4-1,TGCGCCAGCAGCCAGCCCCGACAGGCCAATGAAAAACTGTTTTTT,CASSQPRQANEKLFF
.,.,TRBJ1-2,TRBV18,TGTGCCAGCTCACCACCCCCCCCCAGGGAACGTGGCTACACCTTC,CASSPPPPRERGYTF
.,.,TRBJ2-2,TRBV7-7,TGTGCTAGCAGCTTAAGTAGCACCGGGGAGCTGTTTTTT,CASSLSSTGELFF
.,.,TRBJ2-1,TRBV19,TGTGCCAGTAGTGTGAACAGGGAGACTCCACAGTTCTTC,CASSVNRETPQFF
.,.,TRBJ2-1,TRBV18,TGTGCCAGCTCACCACCGGGGAACGGGAGAGATTACAATGAGCAGTTCTTC,CASSPPGNGRDYNEQFF
.,.,TRBJ2-4,TRBV19,TGTGCCAGTAGAGGGGCCCCCGGAGAAAACATTCAGTACTTC,CASRGAPGENIQYF
.,TRBD2,TRBJ2-7,TRBV4-3,TGCGCCAGCAGCCAAGGGCTTGGAGCGGGAGGACTGGGTGAGCAGTACTTC,CASSQGLGAGGLGEQYF
.,TRBD1,TRBJ2-7,TRBV7-2,TGTGCCAGCGGCTGGGACAGGGGTCGGGAGCAGTACTTC,CASGWDRGREQYF
.,.,TRBJ2-5,TRBV10-1,TGCGCCAGCAGTGAGTCCCCCAGATCCGAGACCCAGTACTTC,CASSESPRSETQYF
.,.,TRBJ2-2,TRBV5-1,TGCGCCAGCAGCTCCCTTGGGCAGGCGCCACTTTCAGACACCGGGGAGCTGTTTTTT,CASSSLGQAPLSDTGELFF
.,.,TRBJ2-7,TRBV4-1,TGCGCCAGCAGCTACCAACTCGGGCTAGCTATCTACGAGCAGTACTTC,CASSYQLGLAIYEQYF
.,.,TRBJ2-5,TRBV9,TGTGCCAGCAGCACCGGGGAGAGGACCCAGTACTTC,CASSTGERTQYF
.,.,TRBJ2-7,TRBV7-3,TGTGCCAGCAGCTTAGACTACTCCTACGAGCAGTACTTC,CASSLDYSYEQYF
.,TRBD1,TRBJ1-1,TRBV29-1,TGCAGCGTTCAAGGGACAGGGGTCCGAGGAAACACTGAAGCTTTCTTT,CSVQGTGVRGNTEAFF
.,TRBD1,TRBJ2-1,TRBV14,TGTGCCAGCAGCCAAGCCGGCGGGGGACAGGGGGCTTACAATGAGCAGTTCTTC,CASSQAGGGQGAYNEQFF
few,TRBD1,TRBJ2-7,TRBV3-1/TRBV3-2,TGTGCCAGCAGCACAACTTGGGACAGCAAAAGCTCCTACGAGCAGTACTTC,CASSTTWDSKSSYEQYF
.,.,TRBJ2-3,TRBV7-3,TGTGCCAGCAGCTTGACTAGATCTATTTCGGATACGCAGTATTTT,CASSLTRSISDTQYF
.,.,TRBJ2-3,TRBV5-4,TGTGCCAGCAGCTCCGGTAGGAGGGGTCGGGATGCAGATACGCAGTATTTT,CASSSGRRGRDADTQYF
.,TRBD1,TRBJ2-2,TRBV29-1,TGCAGCGTGGAAGGGACAGTGGTAGGGGGCGGGGAGCTGTTTTTT,CSVEGTVVGGGELFF
.,.,TRBJ1-1,TRBV11-2,TGTGCCAGCAGCTCTAGTCTAGGCACAGGATTGGCTTTCTTT,CASSSSLGTGLAFF